Following are 31 T cell receptor beta chains from one sample sequenced in a study of cytomegalovirus exposure and HLA in healthy donors. In the PCR, 60 Vbeta and 13 Jbeta primers were used. Sequencing used immunoSEQ multiplex PCR; TCRdb keeps in-frame clones, though not all of them. The sample has about 120,000 clones, less than 90% seen once. Sequenced sample: PBMCs. These receptors all come from a man aged 18 to 30 in good health and CMV-seropositive.

The chain recombines TRBV7-2 with TRBJ2-1, with 14 nucleotides matching TRBD2. The CDR3 has 18 residues. Germline assignment: CDR1 SGHTA and CDR2 FQGNSA. Germline trimming cut 0 bases from V and 4 bases from J; bases unmatched to any gene: 5. CDR3 DNA sequence: TGTGCCAGCAGCTTAGCGGGGACTAGCGGGGGTTCTTACAATGAGCAGTTCTTC. The encoded protein is CASSLAGTSGGSYNEQFF.

The chain recombines TRBV6-1 with TRBJ1-2; 7 bases agree with TRBD1. V lost 3 bases and J lost 8; bases outside the gene matches: 6. Germline CDR1 reads MNHNS; CDR2 reads SASEGT. The CDR3 length is 13 residues. CDR3 residues: CASSDRGFWGYTF. CDR3 nucleotide sequence: TGTGCCAGCAGTGACAGGGGGTTCTGGGGCTACACCTTC.

The chain uses TRBV28 and TRBJ2-6, with D possibly matching TRBD2 (6 bases). CDR3 length: 14 amino acids. Germline V gene data show CDR1 as MDHEN and CDR2 as SYDVKM. The V gene lost 3 bases and the J gene lost 4 bases, with 7 bases spanning the gap. The CDR3 sequence is CASSFRGGANVLTF. CDR3 DNA sequence: TGTGCCAGCAGTTTCCGGGGGGGGGCCAACGTCCTGACTTTC.

This clone has a single count. The chain has TRBV15 and TRBJ2-7; TRBD1 matches 10 bases. V lost 6 bases, J lost 4 bases, and 9 bases stayed unmatched. Germline loops: CDR1 LNHNV, CDR2 YYDKDF (reference sequence). The CDR3 consists of 15 residues. The CDR3 nucleotides read TGTGCCACCAGTCTTTCCGGGACAGGGGCATACGAGCAGTACTTC. Its protein is CATSLSGTGAYEQYF.

DNA for the CDR3: TGTGCCATCGGAATGGGGGGCAATGAGCAGTTCTTC. Translation: CAIGMGGNEQFF. This sequence joins TRBV10-3 and TRBJ2-1; the D gene is possibly TRBD2 (6 bases). The V gene's germline CDR1 is ENHRY and CDR2 SYGVKD. The V gene lost 8 bases and the J gene lost 6 bases, with 11 bases spanning the gap. The CDR3 contains 12 residues.

J is TRBJ2-7 and V is TRBV9; D possibly corresponds to TRBD1 (6 bases). Per the germline V gene, CDR1 is SGDLS and CDR2 is YYNGEE. CDR3 size: 14 residues. The germline V and J ends were trimmed by 5 bases and 4 bases, with 16 bases remaining between them. CDR3 coding DNA: TGTGCCAGCAGTGCCGGGACACGAGATTACGAGCAGTACTTC. Translated, it gives CASSAGTRDYEQYF.

This sequence joins TRBV11-2 and TRBJ2-1, with D tentatively TRBD1 (6 bases). The V gene lost 3 bases and the J gene lost 4 bases, with 13 bases spanning the gap. The germline V gene encodes CDR1 SGHAT and CDR2 FQNNGV. The CDR3 extends over 15 amino acids. The CDR3 sequence: CASSLKGVIYNEQFF. In DNA form, the CDR3 reads TGTGCCAGCAGCTTGAAGGGGGTTATTTACAATGAGCAGTTCTTC. The full variable domain, in which reference TRBV11-2 and TRBJ2-1 provide the parts outside the CDR3, is EAGVAQSPRYKIIEKRQSVAFWCNPISGHATLYWYQQILGQGPKLLIQFQNNGVVDDSQLPKDRFSAERLKGVDSTLKIQPAKLEDSAVYLCASSLKGVIYNEQFFGPGTRLTVL.

The chain couples TRBV7-9 to TRBJ1-1; D unresolved. Germline loops: CDR1 SEHNR, CDR2 FQNEAQ (reference sequence). There are 13 residues in the CDR3. With 2 bases removed from V and 3 bases from J, the gap between germline ends came to 7 bases. CDR3 protein: CASSLSDYTEAFF. The CDR3, as DNA: TGTGCCAGCAGCTTATCAGACTACACTGAAGCTTTCTTT. Complete variable domain (other parts from reference TRBV7-9 and TRBJ1-1): DTGVSQNPRHKITKRGQNVTFRCDPISEHNRLYWYRQTLGQGPEFLTYFQNEAQLEKSRLLSDRFSAERPKGSFSTLEIQRTEQGDSAMYLCASSLSDYTEAFFGQGTRLTVV.

V is TRBV30 and J is TRBJ2-5, with 7 positions matching TRBD2. Germline-derived CDR1 and CDR2 are GTSNPN and SVGIG (reference sequence). V lost 1 base to trimming and J lost 7 bases; unmatched junction nucleotides: 9. CDR3 length: 14 residues. In nucleotides, the CDR3 is TGTGCCTGGAGTGGCGGGGGAGGGCTCCTGACCCAGTACTTC. Protein product: CAWSGGGGLLTQYF. Variable domain in full (rest from reference TRBV30 and TRBJ2-5): SQTIHQWPATLVQPVGSPLSLECTVEGTSNPNLYWYRQAAGRGLQLLFYSVGIGQISSEVPQNLSASRPQDRQFILSSKKLLLSDSGFYLCAWSGGGGLLTQYFGPGTRLLVL.

V is TRBV11-2 and J is TRBJ2-5; 12 nucleotides match TRBD2. Germline CDR1 SGHAT, CDR2 FQNNGV. The CDR3 contains 17 residues. V shed 5 bases, J shed 2 bases, and the junction held 9 bases outside the gene matches. The CDR3 reads CASSATSGGSKQETQYF. The CDR3 DNA is TGTGCCAGCAGCGCGACTAGCGGGGGCTCAAAACAAGAGACCCAGTACTTC.

This chain links TRBV18 with TRBJ1-5, with 9 bases aligning to TRBD1. The CDR3 contains 14 residues. V lost 8 bases and J lost 3; bases outside the gene matches: 5. Per germline, CDR1 KGHSH and CDR2 LQKENI. In DNA form, the CDR3 reads TGTGCCAGCGGGAGGACAGGGGACAATCAGCCCCAGCATTTT. Protein product: CASGRTGDNQPQHF. The complete variable domain, with remaining parts taken from reference TRBV18 and TRBJ1-5, reads NAGVMQNPRHLVRRRGQEARLRCSPMKGHSHVYWYRQLPEEGLKFMVYLQKENIIDESGMPKERFSAEFPKEGPSILRIQQVVRGDSAAYFCASGRTGDNQPQHFGDGTRLSIL.

The chain couples TRBV19 to TRBJ1-4, with D possibly matching TRBD1 (6 bases). Trimming took off 10 bases at V and 0 bases at J, with 15 bases between the two ends. CDR3 length equals 15 residues. Germline lookup yields CDR1 LNHDA and CDR2 SQIVND (reference sequence). The CDR3 sequence: CATTAGTTTNEKLFF. In DNA form, the CDR3 reads TGTGCCACCACAGCGGGGACAACAACTAATGAAAAACTGTTTTTT.

V gene TRBV7-9 combines with J gene TRBJ1-1; possible D gene TRBD1, 6 bases. This CDR3 has 13 amino acids. V was cut by 5 bases and J by 3 bases, with 10 bases left in between. CDR1 and CDR2 from the germline V gene are SEHNR and FQNEAQ (reference sequence). The CDR3, as DNA: TGTGCCAGCAGCGGGGGCCGTTACACTGAAGCTTTCTTT. This codes for CASSGGRYTEAFF.

This clone was seen just once. The CDR3 is CASSLRTENSPLHF. CDR3 DNA: TGTGCCAGCAGCTTAAGAACAGAGAATTCACCCCTCCACTTT. The gene calls are TRBV7-9 and TRBJ1-6; no clear D gene. CDR3 length: 14 amino acids. The ends were cut back, 2 bases at V and 7 bases at J, with 9 bases in the middle. Germline CDR1 reads SEHNR; CDR2 reads FQNEAQ (reference sequence).

This chain links TRBV6-4 with TRBJ2-7; D is perhaps TRBD1 (5 bases). The germline V gene has CDR1 MRHNA and CDR2 SNTAGT. There are 14 residues in the CDR3. V dropped 10 bases and J dropped 0 bases, with 16 bases sitting between them. CDR3: CANFLRVPSYEQYF. The CDR3, as DNA: TGTGCCAATTTTCTCAGGGTTCCCTCCTACGAGCAGTACTTC.

This clone has more than one count but fewer than ten. The rearrangement uses TRBV30 and TRBJ1-1; TRBD1 is a possible D gene (5 bases). V dropped 3 bases and J dropped 2 bases, with 13 bases sitting between them. The germline V gene encodes CDR1 GTSNPN and CDR2 SVGIG (reference sequence). The CDR3 length is 14 residues. The DNA of the CDR3 is TGTGCCTGGAGCCCCCAGGGAATAAACACTGAAGCTTTCTTT. This encodes CAWSPQGINTEAFF.

The CDR3, as DNA: TGCGCCAGCAGCTCGAGACAGGGGGAAAACACTGAAGCTTTCTTT. Residues: CASSSRQGENTEAFF. V usage is TRBV5-1 and J usage is TRBJ1-1, with 9 bases aligning to TRBD1. The V gene end was trimmed by 3 bases and the J gene end by 2 bases; junction bases not matched to a gene: 5. This CDR3 comprises 15 residues. Germline lookup yields CDR1 SGHRS and CDR2 YFSETQ.

The V call is TRBV28, the J call TRBJ1-1; no firm D call. Germline CDR1 MDHEN, CDR2 SYDVKM. The V end lost 6 bases, the J end lost 6 bases, and 14 bases lay between the germline ends. The CDR3 spans 13 residues. The CDR3: CASSLGVGAEAFF. The CDR3 DNA is TGTGCCAGCAGCCTCGGGGTTGGCGCTGAAGCTTTCTTT.

The chain uses TRBV19 and TRBJ2-7, with D possibly being TRBD2 (6 bases). This CDR3 comprises 14 residues. Germline values: CDR1 LNHDA, CDR2 SQIVND (reference sequence). The ends were cut back, 7 bases at V and 0 bases at J, with 13 bases in the middle. The CDR3 region is CASNDRGTSYEQYF. The CDR3 DNA follows: TGTGCCAGTAACGACCGGGGGACCTCCTACGAGCAGTACTTC.

The chain has TRBV10-3 and TRBJ1-5, with D possibly matching TRBD1 (5 bases). Trimming removed 1 base from V and 2 bases from J, with 9 bases in between. The germline V gene encodes CDR1 ENHRY and CDR2 SYGVKD. There are 15 residues in the CDR3. This chain's CDR3 is CAISEYAGGNQPQHF. The CDR3 DNA sequence: TGTGCCATCAGTGAGTATGCGGGGGGCAATCAGCCCCAGCATTTT.

This chain connects TRBV11-1 to TRBJ2-2; TRBD2 might be the D (5 bases). Trimming left V 1 base short and J 5 bases short, with 5 bases between. The CDR3 spans 13 residues. CDR1 and CDR2 (germline): SGHAT, FQDESV (reference sequence). The CDR3 spells CASSLGTTGELFF. CDR3 in DNA: TGTGCCAGCAGCTTAGGGACTACCGGGGAGCTGTTTTTT. The full variable domain, with the rest looked up from reference TRBV11-1 and TRBJ2-2, is EAEVAQSPRYKITEKSQAVAFWCDPISGHATLYWYRQILGQGPELLVQFQDESVVDDSQLPKDRFSAERLKGVDSTLKIQPAELGDSAMYLCASSLGTTGELFFGEGSRLTVL.

V usage is TRBV30 and J usage is TRBJ1-5; D perhaps matches TRBD1 (6 bases). This CDR3 is built from 15 residues. Germline-derived CDR1 and CDR2 are GTSNPN and SVGIG (reference sequence). V shed 8 bases and J shed 1 base, with 18 bases lying between them. The CDR3 is CAMVTGGTSNQPQHF. The CDR3 region has the DNA TGTGCCATGGTCACGGGGGGCACGAGCAATCAGCCCCAGCATTTT.

V gene TRBV7-9 combines with J gene TRBJ2-7; the D gene is possibly TRBD2 (5 bases). Germline V gene sequence: CDR1 SEHNR, CDR2 FQNEAQ (reference sequence). The CDR3 totals 13 residues. The V end was cut by 5 bases, the J end by 3 bases, with 11 bases between. This CDR3 is CASSPGINYEQYF. The CDR3 DNA sequence: TGTGCCAGCAGCCCCGGGATAAACTACGAGCAGTACTTC.

Remarks on this clone: The sample has other DNA sequences that encode this CDR3 too. The chain combines TRBV5-1 with TRBJ1-2, with D perhaps TRBD1 (5 bases). The germline V and J ends were trimmed by 2 bases and 2 bases, with 7 bases remaining between them. The CDR3 contains 13 residues. Germline V gene lookup returns CDR1 SGHRS and CDR2 YFSETQ. The CDR3 DNA reads as TGCGCCAGCAGCTTACCAGGGAACTATGGCTACACCTTC. Protein sequence: CASSLPGNYGYTF.

The rearrangement uses TRBV30 and TRBJ2-7; D may be TRBD1 (6 bases). The CDR3 loop spans 17 amino acids. The V end was cut by 0 bases, the J end by 0 bases, with 18 bases between. CDR1 GTSNPN and CDR2 SVGIG come from the germline V gene (reference sequence). The CDR3 DNA is TGTGCCTGGAGTGTAGGTTGGACAGCCAGCCACTCCTACGAGCAGTACTTC. This sequence encodes CAWSVGWTASHSYEQYF.

J is TRBJ2-7 and V is TRBV27; perhaps TRBD2 as D (6 bases). V dropped 3 bases and J dropped 7 bases, with 22 bases sitting between them. The CDR3 length is 16 residues. Germline V gives CDR1 MNHEY, CDR2 SMNVEV (reference sequence). In DNA form, the CDR3 reads TGTGCCAGCAGTTTCTCCGTTCCGGGACCGGCGGGGGAGCAGTACTTC. As protein: CASSFSVPGPAGEQYF.

This chain uses TRBV5-6 with TRBJ2-7, with D possibly matching TRBD1 (6 bases). The CDR3 is made up of 16 amino acids. Germline V gene data show CDR1 as SGHDT and CDR2 as YYEEEE. V was clipped by 0 bases and J by 3 bases, with 16 bases between them. CDR3 nucleotides: TGTGCCAGCAGCTTGGTTTCTGGGACAAGCCTCTACGAGCAGTACTTC. The encoded protein is CASSLVSGTSLYEQYF.

The V call is TRBV4-1, the J call TRBJ1-2, with a weak D call TRBD1 (5 bases). V lost 3 bases to trimming and J lost 7 bases, with 12 bases between them. The CDR3 contains 13 residues. Germline lookup yields CDR1 MGHRA and CDR2 YSYEKL. CDR3 DNA sequence: TGCGCCAGCAGCCAGTTAGAAGGGGCTGGCTACACCTTC. This gives the protein CASSQLEGAGYTF.

The chain combines TRBV6-1 with TRBJ1-3, with 7 nucleotides matching TRBD1. CDR1 is MNHNS, CDR2 SASEGT, per germline. The V gene end was trimmed by 6 bases and the J gene end by 4 bases; junction bases not matched to a gene: 9. There are 15 residues in the CDR3. The DNA for the CDR3 is TGTGCCAGCAGGGACAGGTCAGGCGGAGGAAACACCATATATTTT. Amino acid sequence: CASRDRSGGGNTIYF.

This chain connects TRBV19 to TRBJ2-7; the D is unclear. The CDR3 spans 15 residues. Trimming took off 5 bases at V and 6 bases at J, with 20 bases between the two ends. Germline lookup yields CDR1 LNHDA and CDR2 SQIVND (reference sequence). The CDR3 protein is CASSGSGRPPVEQYF. As DNA, the CDR3 is TGTGCCAGTAGTGGCTCCGGCAGGCCGCCGGTCGAGCAGTACTTC.

The chain carries TRBV5-1 and TRBJ2-1; the match to TRBD2 covers 11 bases. The CDR3 runs to 17 residues. With 6 bases clipped from V and 2 bases from J, the junction kept 10 bases outside the gene matches. From germline, CDR1 is SGHRS and CDR2 YFSETQ. The CDR3 reads CASTSIAGGPTYNEQFF. The CDR3 DNA is TGCGCCAGCACTTCCATAGCGGGGGGGCCGACCTACAATGAGCAGTTCTTC.